Listed below are T cell receptor beta chains from one sample, sequenced in a study of blood T cell repertoires in COVID-19. The protocol was immunoSEQ multiplex PCR, while the TCRdb copy is restricted to in-frame clones and leaves out a portion. The top ten clones hold roughly 10% of a sample with more than 200,000 clones, about 80% of them seen once. The sequenced sample was peripheral blood. The receptors originated from a man at least 80 years old with acute or convalescent COVID-19. Both conserved end residues are part of each CDR3. Fields, in order: D gene, CDR3 length, V gene, J gene, clone size, CDR3 DNA, CDR3 protein. D genes are given only for firm matches. Clone size is given for some rows only: seen once, a few or many times, or a class if the clone is expanded.

NA	16	TRBV24-1	TRBJ2-3	few	TGTGCCACCAGTGATTTGGGGGGGTCGGGCACAGATACGCAGTATTTT	CATSDLGGSGTDTQYF
NA	13	TRBV6-5	TRBJ2-7	NA	TGTGCCAGCATCGACTTGCGTAACTACGAGCAGTACTTC	CASIDLRNYEQYF
NA	14	TRBV5-8	TRBJ1-1	NA	TGTGCCAGCAGCTACAGGGTGAGTGGCACTGAAGCTTTCTTT	CASSYRVSGTEAFF
NA	14	TRBV18	TRBJ2-3	NA	TGTGCCAGCTCACCCGGACAAGGAACAGATACGCAGTATTTT	CASSPGQGTDTQYF
TRBD1	16	TRBV2	TRBJ2-4	NA	TGTGCCAGCAAAGGACAGGGAACGCTAGCCAAAAACATTCAGTACTTC	CASKGQGTLAKNIQYF
NA	14	TRBV11-3	TRBJ2-3	NA	TGTGCCAGCAGCTTAGACAGGGTCACAGATACGCAGTATTTT	CASSLDRVTDTQYF
TRBD2	14	TRBV19	TRBJ2-4	NA	TGTGCCAGTAGATCCGCGGGAGGTAGGAACATTCAGTACTTC	CASRSAGGRNIQYF
TRBD1	17	TRBV19	TRBJ1-4	NA	TGTGCCAGTAAGAAAAAGGCGATAGACAGGGGCCTTGGAAAACTGTTTTTT	CASKKKAIDRGLGKLFF
NA	17	TRBV3-1/TRBV3-2	TRBJ1-3	NA	TGTGCCAGCAGCCAACGACTCCTTCCATTCTCTGGAAACACCATATATTTT	CASSQRLLPFSGNTIYF
NA	13	TRBV6-5	TRBJ2-3	once	TGTGCCAGCAGCCTGGGGCTGGGAGATACGCAGTATTTT	CASSLGLGDTQYF
NA	13	TRBV7-9	TRBJ2-7	NA	TGTGCCAGCAGCCCCGTCCCACAGGGACAGCAGTACTTC	CASSPVPQGQQYF
NA	15	TRBV5-6	TRBJ2-7	NA	TGTGCCAGCAGCTTGCAGGGGAGCTTCCCCTACGAGCAGTACTTC	CASSLQGSFPYEQYF
TRBD1	14	TRBV6-5	TRBJ1-1	NA	TGTGCCAGCAGTTGGGGAACAGGGGTCACTGAAGCTTTCTTT	CASSWGTGVTEAFF
TRBD2	18	TRBV7-9	TRBJ2-3	NA	TGTGCCAGCACTACGGGTTTCCTAGCGGGAGTGGGCACAGATACGCAGTATTTT	CASTTGFLAGVGTDTQYF
NA	17	TRBV7-9	TRBJ1-4	NA	TGTGCCAGCAGCTTAGCCTTGTACGGTACAACTAATGAAAAACTGTTTTTT	CASSLALYGTTNEKLFF
TRBD1	15	TRBV5-1	TRBJ2-2	NA	TGCGCCAGCAGCTTCCAGGGGGTCGACACCGGGGAGCTGTTTTTT	CASSFQGVDTGELFF
NA	13	TRBV5-4	TRBJ1-5	once	TGTGCCAGCAGCCCGGACAGCGATCAGCCCCAGCATTTT	CASSPDSDQPQHF
TRBD2	17	TRBV5-1	TRBJ2-7	NA	TGCGCCCGCAGCTGGGGGGCACTAGCGGGGGATCGCTACGAGCAGTACTTC	CARSWGALAGDRYEQYF
TRBD1	15	TRBV27	TRBJ1-1	many	TGTGCCAGCAGTGACCTCGGGACAGCGAACACTGAAGCTTTCTTT	CASSDLGTANTEAFF
TRBD1	13	TRBV24-1	TRBJ2-1	once	TGTGCCACCAGTGATGTTCTTGACAGGGTCCAGTTCTTC	CATSDVLDRVQFF
TRBD1	18	TRBV7-7	TRBJ2-3	NA	TGTGCCAGCAGCTTACATCGGGCCAGGACAGGGGCCACAGATACGCAGTATTTT	CASSLHRARTGATDTQYF
NA	15	TRBV10-3	TRBJ2-1	NA	TGTGCCATCGCCCAGTCGGGGGACTCCTACAATGAGCAGTTCTTC	CAIAQSGDSYNEQFF
TRBD1	16	TRBV25-1	TRBJ1-4	NA	TGTGCCAGCAGTGGTTACAGGGGGCGCGGTAATGAAAAACTGTTTTTT	CASSGYRGRGNEKLFF
NA	16	TRBV10-2	TRBJ1-1	NA	TGCGCCAGCAGCCAGTCCCAGGGAACGAAGAACACTGAAGCTTTCTTT	CASSQSQGTKNTEAFF
NA	16	TRBV19	TRBJ1-5	NA	TGTGCCAGTACCCCCAACGGGGGGCGGATCAATCAGCCCCAGCATTTT	CASTPNGGRINQPQHF
NA	12	TRBV6-6	TRBJ2-1	NA	TGTGCCAGCAGTTATCGACAGAATGAGCAGTTCTTC	CASSYRQNEQFF
NA	15	TRBV25-1	TRBJ1-4	NA	TGTGCCAGCGGAAGAACCGGGATAACGGGTGAAAAACTGTTTTTT	CASGRTGITGEKLFF
NA	14	TRBV5-5	TRBJ1-2	NA	TGTGCCAGCAGCTCGCAGGGTAAGGCGGATGGCTACACCTTC	CASSSQGKADGYTF
TRBD2	16	TRBV19	TRBJ2-3	NA	TGTGCCAGTAGTCCCGGGACTAGCGGGAGCACAGATACGCAGTATTTT	CASSPGTSGSTDTQYF
NA	13	TRBV9	TRBJ1-2	NA	TGTGCCAGCACGGGGGTCCTCTCCTATGGCTACACCTTC	CASTGVLSYGYTF
TRBD2	16	TRBV19	TRBJ2-7	NA	TGTGCCAGTAGTATGGGGTCCGCGGGGGGCACCTACGAGCAGTACTTC	CASSMGSAGGTYEQYF